The rows below give T cell receptor beta chains drawn from one sample of a study of blood T cell repertoires in COVID-19. Sequencing was performed with immunoSEQ multiplex PCR; in TCRdb, only in-frame clones are kept and a portion is missing. The table includes 95,000 to 110,000 clones, 70% to 85% detected once. The sample taken for sequencing was peripheral blood. The receptors derive from an elderly woman with active or convalescent COVID-19. Both conserved end residues are part of each CDR3. D genes are given only for firm matches. Where a row states a size, it is once, few, many or the class of an expanded clone; other rows omit it.

D gene	CDR3 length	V gene	J gene	clone size	CDR3 protein	CDR3 DNA
.	13	TRBV30	TRBJ1-5	.	CAWSVRRNQPQHF	TGTGCCTGGAGTGTACGCAGAAATCAGCCCCAGCATTTT
.	15	TRBV18	TRBJ2-3	.	CASSTGQGHTDTQYF	TGTGCCAGCTCAACCGGGCAGGGGCACACAGATACGCAGTATTTT
.	16	TRBV5-1	TRBJ1-4	few	CASSLESAGTNEKLFF	TGCGCCAGCAGCTTGGAGTCGGCAGGGACTAATGAAAAACTGTTTTTT
TRBD1	13	TRBV12-3/TRBV12-4	TRBJ1-1	.	CASSLAQGAEAFF	TGTGCCAGCAGTTTAGCTCAGGGGGCTGAAGCTTTCTTT
.	12	TRBV7-2	TRBJ1-1	.	CASSPTAYEAFF	TGTGCCAGCAGCCCGACAGCGTATGAAGCTTTCTTT
TRBD1	13	TRBV6-2/TRBV6-3	TRBJ1-2	once	CASSPTGNYGYTF	TGTGCCAGCAGCCCGACAGGGAACTATGGCTACACCTTC
.	13	TRBV10-3	TRBJ2-5	.	CAISVGSSETQYF	TGTGCCATCAGTGTTGGGAGTTCAGAGACCCAGTACTTC
.	15	TRBV16	TRBJ1-5	.	CASSQSDGDTQPQHF	TGTGCCAGCAGCCAATCGGATGGGGACACCCAGCCCCAGCATTTT
TRBD1	15	TRBV10-3	TRBJ1-2	.	CAISRPGQGVHGYTF	TGTGCCATCAGCCGTCCGGGACAGGGTGTGCATGGCTACACCTTC
.	15	TRBV27	TRBJ2-1	.	CASSLAAAGWDEQFF	TGTGCCAGCAGTTTAGCTGCTGCAGGGTGGGATGAGCAGTTCTTC
TRBD1	14	TRBV27	TRBJ2-7	.	CASSPWDRDYEQYF	TGTGCCAGCAGTCCATGGGACAGGGACTACGAGCAGTACTTC
TRBD2	16	TRBV3-1/TRBV3-2	TRBJ2-1	.	CASSQDGTRAFLEQFF	TGTGCCAGCAGCCAAGATGGGACTAGGGCTTTTTTAGAGCAGTTCTTC
.	17	TRBV2	TRBJ2-7	.	CASSPQLGYPNFYEQYF	TGTGCCAGCAGCCCTCAACTGGGCTACCCCAACTTCTACGAGCAGTACTTC
.	12	TRBV6-6	TRBJ2-7	.	CASSSSGLEQYF	.
.	14	TRBV2	TRBJ1-1	.	CASGGLTMNTEAFF	TGTGCCAGCGGAGGTCTCACTATGAACACTGAAGCTTTCTTT
.	12	TRBV10-3	TRBJ2-7	.	CAISEELYEQYF	TGTGCCATCAGTGAGGAACTTTACGAGCAGTACTTC
.	14	TRBV28	TRBJ2-7	.	CASRPSRQTYEQYF	TGTGCCAGCAGACCCTCCCGACAGACCTACGAGCAGTACTTC
.	15	TRBV28	TRBJ1-5	.	CASRRPGGTGQPQHF	TGTGCCAGCAGACGCCCGGGGGGCACGGGTCAGCCCCAGCATTTT
TRBD1	14	TRBV28	TRBJ1-5	.	CASSPGQGNQPQHF	TGTGCCAGCAGCCCTGGACAGGGCAATCAGCCCCAGCATTTT
.	12	TRBV30	TRBJ1-3	.	CAWSSSGNTIYF	TGTGCCTGGAGCAGCTCTGGAAACACCATATATTTT
.	14	TRBV4-1	TRBJ1-1	.	CASSLLTRNTEAFF	TGCGCCAGCAGCCTGTTGACTCGGAACACTGAAGCTTTCTTT
TRBD1	15	TRBV9	TRBJ1-1	few	CASSVRDRPNTEAFF	TGTGCCAGCAGCGTGAGGGACAGGCCCAACACTGAAGCTTTCTTT
.	12	TRBV28	TRBJ1-2	.	CASSNTGRGYTF	TGTGCCAGCAGTAACACAGGGAGAGGCTACACCTTC
.	14	TRBV27	TRBJ1-6	.	CASSLATRNSPLHF	TGTGCCAGCAGTTTAGCCACGAGAAATTCACCCCTCCACTTT
.	16	TRBV7-8	TRBJ1-1	.	CASSRRAGGSNTEAFF	TGTGCCAGCAGCCGGAGAGCGGGAGGGTCGAACACTGAAGCTTTCTTT
.	11	TRBV27	TRBJ2-5	.	CASTLLETQYF	TGTGCCAGCACACTGTTGGAGACCCAGTACTTC
.	12	TRBV9	TRBJ1-2	.	CASKGGDYGYTF	TGTGCCAGCAAAGGAGGGGACTATGGCTACACCTTC
TRBD1	15	TRBV7-9	TRBJ1-3	.	CASRPTGGRVNTIYF	TGTGCCAGCAGACCTACAGGGGGAAGGGTAAACACCATATATTTT
.	16	TRBV5-8	TRBJ2-6	.	CASSSSLGGRANVLTF	TGTGCCAGCAGCTCATCTTTAGGGGGTAGGGCCAACGTCCTGACTTTC
TRBD1	14	TRBV9	TRBJ1-4	.	CASSAGTGAEKLFF	TGTGCCAGCAGCGCGGGAACAGGGGCCGAAAAACTGTTTTTT
TRBD1	15	TRBV28	TRBJ2-3	.	CASSLPGQNTDTQYF	TGTGCCAGCAGCCTTCCGGGACAGAACACAGATACGCAGTATTTT
.	12	TRBV12-3/TRBV12-4	TRBJ2-5	once	CASSTRAETQYF	TGTGCCAGCAGTACTAGGGCGGAGACCCAGTACTTC
.	14	TRBV28	TRBJ1-5	.	CASSQHGTGQPQHF	TGTGCCAGCAGCCAACACGGGACTGGTCAGCCCCAGCATTTT
.	11	TRBV30	TRBJ2-7	.	CAWSGVYEQYF	TGTGCCTGGAGCGGGGTGTACGAGCAGTACTTC
.	15	TRBV28	TRBJ2-2	.	CASSTQGLGTGELFF	TGTGCCAGCAGTACTCAGGGGCTTGGCACCGGGGAGCTGTTTTTT
.	12	TRBV29-1	TRBJ1-1	.	CSVDQGGTEAFF	TGCAGCGTTGACCAGGGTGGCACTGAAGCTTTCTTT
.	15	TRBV2	TRBJ1-4	.	CASSERGAVGEKLFF	TGTGCCAGCAGTGAACGGGGGGCTGTAGGTGAAAAACTGTTTTTT
.	17	TRBV3-1/TRBV3-2	TRBJ2-1	.	CASSQERPSGSYNEQFF	TGTGCCAGCAGCCAAGAAAGGCCCAGCGGAAGCTACAATGAGCAGTTCTTC
TRBD2	19	TRBV28	TRBJ2-1	.	CASSSRPGTSPLSYNEQFF	TGTGCCAGCAGTTCACGTCCCGGGACTAGCCCTCTCTCCTACAATGAGCAGTTCTTC
.	15	TRBV4-3	TRBJ2-7	.	CASSRFRDILYEQYF	TGCGCCAGCAGCCGCTTCAGGGACATTCTCTACGAGCAGTACTTC
.	13	TRBV18	TRBJ2-5	.	CASSPASQETQYF	TGTGCCAGCTCACCGGCCAGCCAAGAGACCCAGTACTTC
TRBD1	14	TRBV2	TRBJ1-3	.	CASRVQGSGNTIYF	TGTGCCAGCAGGGTACAGGGGTCTGGAAACACCATATATTTT
.	15	TRBV7-3	TRBJ2-2	.	CASSLNPVNTGELFF	TGTGCCAGCAGCTTAAACCCGGTGAACACCGGGGAGCTGTTTTTT
.	13	TRBV2	TRBJ2-5	.	CASSERGWKTQYF	TGTGCCAGCAGTGAAAGAGGATGGAAGACCCAGTACTTC
TRBD2	17	TRBV7-8	TRBJ2-1	.	CASSLAPRGGWYNEQFF	TGTGCCAGCAGCTTAGCGCCTCGGGGGGGCTGGTACAATGAGCAGTTCTTC
.	16	TRBV3-1/TRBV3-2	TRBJ1-2	.	CASSQVQDNSRYGYTF	TGTGCCAGCAGCCAAGTACAAGACAATTCCCGCTATGGCTACACCTTC
.	16	TRBV6-7	TRBJ1-2	.	CQKSVNSVQGTYGYTF	TGCCAGAAGTCAGTTAACTCAGTTCAGGGGACCTATGGCTACACCTTC
TRBD1	17	TRBV6-4	TRBJ1-2	.	CASSDSGRGQGNYGYTF	TGTGCCAGCAGTGACTCGGGCCGGGGACAGGGTAACTATGGCTACACCTTC
.	15	TRBV5-1	TRBJ1-5	.	CASSLDSGGNQPQHF	TGCGCCAGCAGCTTGGACTCAGGGGGCAATCAGCCCCAGCATTTT
.	16	TRBV4-1	TRBJ2-3	.	CASSQEGGYSTDTQYF	TGCGCCAGCAGCCAAGAAGGCGGGTATAGCACAGATACGCAGTATTTT
TRBD2	16	TRBV19	TRBJ2-1	.	CASQLSGGDYYNEQFF	TGTGCCAGTCAACTGTCCGGGGGGGATTACTACAATGAGCAGTTCTTC
.	14	TRBV7-2	TRBJ2-2	.	CASSADLNTGELFF	TGTGCCAGCAGCGCGGACTTGAACACCGGGGAGCTGTTTTTT
TRBD1	15	TRBV7-8	TRBJ1-1	.	CASSLRDRGHTEAFF	TGTGCCAGCAGCCTCCGGGACAGGGGGCATACTGAAGCTTTCTTT
.	16	TRBV19	TRBJ2-3	.	CASSIEAGDSTDTQYF	TGTGCCAGTAGTATCGAGGCAGGGGATAGCACAGATACGCAGTATTTT
.	13	TRBV6-5	TRBJ1-5	.	CATADSSNQPQHF	TGTGCCACCGCGGACAGCAGCAATCAGCCCCAGCATTTT